This paragraph covers one T cell receptor beta chain sequence. Its antigen is undetermined. The data belong to a study of CD8+ T cells in alopecia areata. Study context: Dosing with tofacitinib proceeded for 6 to 18 months, followed by 6 months off drug. Broader study findings: Tofacitinib significantly reduced both scalp clonality and expanded CD8+ clones among the top 100. The study found TCR sharing across patients less clear than in mice, possibly for HLA reasons.

As to treatment: oral pan-JAK inhibitor, 5-10 mg twice daily. cDNA prepared by RNA extraction and subsequent reverse transcription served as the template for sequencing. The protocol was immunoSEQ multiplex PCR, while the TCRdb copy is restricted to in-frame clones and leaves out a portion. The table has approximately 170,000 clones, 60% to 70% seen once. V lost 6 bases and J lost 3; bases outside the gene matches: 14. Germline V gene data show CDR1 as SQVTM and CDR2 as ANQGSEA. The CDR3 totals 16 residues. Sequences were derived from CD4+ T cells sorted from blood, sampled at week 4, from a patient treated with tofacitinib. V gene TRBV29-1 combines with J gene TRBJ1-5; 7 bases match TRBD1. The source of this sequence is a human donor with alopecia areata. The CDR3 bases are TGCAGCGTCATAGTAGGTTCGGGACAGCCCAATCAGCCCCAGCATTTT. Translation gives CSVIVGSGQPNQPQHF.